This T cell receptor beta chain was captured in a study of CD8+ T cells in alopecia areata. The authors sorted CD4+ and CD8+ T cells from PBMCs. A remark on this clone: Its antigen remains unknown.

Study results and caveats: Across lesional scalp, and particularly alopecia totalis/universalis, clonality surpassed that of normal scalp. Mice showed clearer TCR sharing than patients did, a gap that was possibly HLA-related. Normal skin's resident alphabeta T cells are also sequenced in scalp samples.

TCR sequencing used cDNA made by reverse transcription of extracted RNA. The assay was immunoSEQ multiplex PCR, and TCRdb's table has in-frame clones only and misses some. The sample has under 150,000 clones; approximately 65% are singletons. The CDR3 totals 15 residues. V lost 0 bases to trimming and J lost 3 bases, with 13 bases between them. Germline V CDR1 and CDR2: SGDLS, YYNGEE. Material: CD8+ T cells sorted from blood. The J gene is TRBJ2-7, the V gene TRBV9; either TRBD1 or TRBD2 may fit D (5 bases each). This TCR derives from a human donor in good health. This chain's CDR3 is CASSVGSGPNYEQYF. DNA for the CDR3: TGTGCCAGCAGCGTAGGATCGGGACCTAACTACGAGCAGTACTTC.